The 23 T cell receptor beta chains reported below all come from one sample, sequenced in a study of shared clonotypes between healthy human individuals. Assay used: immunoSEQ multiplex PCR; TCRdb lists only in-frame clones, some missing. The sample shows hundreds of thousands of clones, around 92% of them seen only once. Naive-designated CD8 cells lacked CD45RO, were positively enriched for CCR7, and omitted terminally differentiated effector memory CD45RA+ cells. What was sequenced was naive CD8+ T cells sorted from blood. The receptors were gathered from a man between 25 and 39 years old in good health.

The rearrangement uses TRBV7-9 and TRBJ2-1; the D is unclear. This CDR3 contains 14 residues. Germline CDR1 reads SEHNR; CDR2 reads FQNEAQ (reference sequence). V was pared by 1 base and J by 5 bases, with 9 bases between. The CDR3 DNA is TGTGCCAGCAGCTTAGATTTGATGGACAATGAGCAGTTCTTC. It specifies CASSLDLMDNEQFF.

This chain's CDR3 is CASSFGQGGREKLFF. The DNA for the CDR3 is TGTGCCAGCAGCTTCGGACAGGGGGGTAGAGAAAAACTGTTTTTT. The chain joins TRBV7-8 to TRBJ1-4, with 10 bases aligning to TRBD1. Germline CDR1 reads SGHVS; CDR2 reads FQNEAQ. V shed 3 bases and J 8 bases; nucleotides not matched to a gene: 6. The CDR3 loop spans 15 amino acids.

The chain links TRBV7-2 to TRBJ2-7; D may match TRBD1 or TRBD2 (6 bases each). Germline V lookup: CDR1 SGHTA, CDR2 FQGNSA. CDR3 length: 15 residues. V was pared by 4 bases and J by 5 bases, with 18 bases between. In DNA, the CDR3 is TGTGCCAGCAGCTGGGCCGGGGGCGTCGCCAACGAGCAGTACTTC. It specifies CASSWAGGVANEQYF.

This chain joins TRBV5-1 and TRBJ2-7; 7 bases are shared with TRBD1. Looked up from germline, CDR1 is SGHRS and CDR2 is YFSETQ. The CDR3 spans 12 residues. Trimming took 4 bases from V and 3 from J; bases not matched to a gene: 1. CDR3 in amino acids: CASSGQDYEQYF. As DNA, the CDR3 is TGCGCCAGCAGCGGACAGGACTACGAGCAGTACTTC.

The rearrangement uses TRBV4-1 and TRBJ2-3; D is perhaps TRBD2 (5 bases). Between the trimmed V and J ends, which lost 0 bases and 2 bases, there was a span of 12 bases. Looked up from germline, CDR1 is MGHRA and CDR2 is YSYEKL. This CDR3 is built from 16 residues. The CDR3 is CASSQDFRRATDTQYF. CDR3 nucleotide sequence: TGCGCCAGCAGCCAAGATTTTCGGCGGGCCACAGATACGCAGTATTTT.

In nucleotides, the CDR3 is TGTGCCAGCAGCGTAGAGGGCTATGGCTACACCTTC. Translation: CASSVEGYGYTF. The rearrangement links TRBV9 to TRBJ1-2; D gene ambiguous. This CDR3 has 12 residues. V was clipped by 0 bases and J by 4 bases, with 4 bases between them. Germline assignment: CDR1 SGDLS and CDR2 YYNGEE. Full variable domain (outside the CDR3, taken from reference TRBV9 and TRBJ1-2): DSGVTQTPKHLITATGQRVTLRCSPRSGDLSVYWYQQSLDQGLQFLIQYYNGEERAKGNILERFSAQQFPDLHSELNLSSLELGDSALYFCASSVEGYGYTFGSGTRLTVV.

V is TRBV27 and J is TRBJ2-1; 8 bases are a match to TRBD2. Germline-derived CDR1 and CDR2 are MNHEY and SMNVEV (reference sequence). This CDR3 comprises 15 residues. The junction had 10 bases not matched to a gene; V was cut back by 5 bases and J by 7 bases. The CDR3 region is CASSGAGGGTNEQFF. The CDR3 bases are TGTGCCAGCAGTGGTGCGGGAGGAGGGACTAATGAGCAGTTCTTC.

The J gene is TRBJ2-5, the V gene TRBV4-1, with D possibly matching TRBD1 (5 bases). This CDR3 comprises 16 residues. Germline V gene lookup returns CDR1 MGHRA and CDR2 YSYEKL. V was pared by 1 base and J by 3 bases, with 15 bases between. The CDR3 bases are TGCGCCAGCAGCCAAGGTCCCCAGGGTTTGGAAGAGACCCAGTACTTC. Residues: CASSQGPQGLEETQYF.

The chain uses TRBV7-9 and TRBJ1-1; possible D gene TRBD1, 5 bases. The CDR3 extends over 15 amino acids. Trimming took off 1 base at V and 1 base at J, with 10 bases between the two ends. Germline V gene sequence: CDR1 SEHNR, CDR2 FQNEAQ (reference sequence). CDR3 in amino acids: CASSLGQNQNTEAFF. The DNA for the CDR3 is TGTGCCAGCAGCTTAGGACAGAACCAGAACACTGAAGCTTTCTTT. Filled out from reference TRBV7-9 and TRBJ1-1, the complete variable domain reads DTGVSQNPRHKITKRGQNVTFRCDPISEHNRLYWYRQTLGQGPEFLTYFQNEAQLEKSRLLSDRFSAERPKGSFSTLEIQRTEQGDSAMYLCASSLGQNQNTEAFFGQGTRLTVV.

The chain couples TRBV7-2 to TRBJ2-5; no clear D. The V end was cut by 4 bases, the J end by 4 bases, with 10 bases between. The germline V gene has CDR1 SGHTA and CDR2 FQGNSA. The CDR3 length is 13 residues. The CDR3 sequence: CASSYRSPETQYF. CDR3 nucleotides: TGTGCCAGCAGCTACAGATCCCCAGAGACCCAGTACTTC.

This rearrangement joins TRBV5-5 to TRBJ2-7; a weak D match, TRBD2 (6 bases). Trimming left V 3 bases short and J 5 bases short, with 18 bases between. The CDR3 runs 15 residues. Germline V gene sequence: CDR1 SGHKS, CDR2 YYEKEE (reference sequence). CDR3 sequence (DNA): TGTGCCAGCAGCTGGAGGGCGGGAAAGGAAAACGAGCAGTACTTC. Translated: CASSWRAGKENEQYF. The full variable domain, rest sourced from reference TRBV5-5 and TRBJ2-7, is DAGVTQSPTHLIKTRGQQVTLRCSPISGHKSVSWYQQVLGQGPQFIFQYYEKEERGRGNFPDRFSARQFPNYSSELNVNALLLGDSALYLCASSWRAGKENEQYFGPGTRLTVT.

The CDR3 loop is CASSSRDYLTDTQYF. CDR3 DNA sequence: TGTGCCAGCAGTTCACGGGACTATCTCACAGATACGCAGTATTTT. The gene calls are TRBV28 and TRBJ2-3, with 7 bases identical to TRBD2. After removal of 4 bases from V and 2 bases from J, the junction contained 6 bases not matched to a gene. The CDR3 sequence is 15 residues long. Germline V gives CDR1 MDHEN, CDR2 SYDVKM.

This clone was picked up a small number of times. DNA for the CDR3: TGCGCCAGCAGCCAGGGGACGGATGGCTACACCTTC. The encoded protein is CASSQGTDGYTF. This chain connects TRBV4-1 to TRBJ1-2; a possible D gene is TRBD1 (5 bases). Deletions cut 3 bases from V and 6 bases from J, with 8 bases between. This CDR3 is 12 amino acids long. Germline CDR1 and CDR2: MGHRA and YSYEKL.

Comments on this clone: The identical CDR3 is also encoded by other nucleotide sequences in the sample. The chain couples TRBV11-2 to TRBJ2-7; D gene unclear. The CDR3 runs to 11 residues. V was clipped by 4 bases and J by 3 bases, with 4 bases between them. Germline CDR1 reads SGHAT; CDR2 reads FQNNGV. The CDR3 sequence is CASSSIYEQYF. The CDR3, as DNA: TGTGCCAGCAGCTCAATCTACGAGCAGTACTTC.

The rearrangement uses TRBV11-2 and TRBJ1-2, with D perhaps matching TRBD1 (5 bases). Trimming left V 2 bases short and J 4 bases short, with 8 bases between. This CDR3 contains 13 residues. CDR1 and CDR2 (germline): SGHAT, FQNNGV. DNA for the CDR3: TGTGCCAGCAGCTTACCAGGGCTCTATGGCTACACCTTC. This sequence encodes CASSLPGLYGYTF.

The chain couples TRBV5-4 to TRBJ2-7; TRBD2 agrees at 8 bases. CDR1 and CDR2 (germline): SGHNT, YYREEE (reference sequence). J was trimmed by 2 bases and V by 1 base; bases with no gene match: 5. There are 15 residues in the CDR3. The CDR3 DNA follows: TGTGCCAGCAGCTTGCAACTAGCGGAGCCCTACGAGCAGTACTTC. It specifies CASSLQLAEPYEQYF.

J is TRBJ2-7 and V is TRBV18; D is unresolved. V lost 2 bases and J lost 4, with 9 bases in between. This CDR3 contains 13 residues. Germline values: CDR1 KGHSH, CDR2 LQKENI. The CDR3 DNA follows: TGTGCCAGCTCACCAAGTTCCGAATACGAGCAGTACTTC. Its protein is CASSPSSEYEQYF.

This clone appeared once. The chain couples TRBV11-2 to TRBJ2-4; the D gene is possibly TRBD2 (5 bases). Germline-derived CDR1 and CDR2 are SGHAT and FQNNGV. V shed 3 bases and J shed 3 bases, with 18 bases lying between them. This CDR3 spans 17 amino acids. CDR3 amino acids: CASSLGSTRDYKNIQYF. CDR3 nucleotides: TGTGCCAGCAGCTTGGGTTCTACCCGGGATTACAAAAACATTCAGTACTTC.

The genes are TRBV10-2 and TRBJ2-7; possible D gene TRBD2, 7 bases. V was shortened by 10 bases and J by 2 bases, with 15 bases between the two germline ends. The CDR3 runs to 13 residues. CDR1 and CDR2 (germline): WSHSY, SAAADI. The CDR3 coding sequence is TGCGCCATTCAGGGGACTACGGCCTACGAGCAGTACTTC. Translation gives CAIQGTTAYEQYF.

V usage is TRBV28 and J usage is TRBJ2-1; TRBD1 is a possible D gene (6 bases). This CDR3 spans 19 amino acids. CDR1 and CDR2 from the germline V gene are MDHEN and SYDVKM. Trimming took off 2 bases at V and 0 bases at J, with 20 bases between the two ends. The CDR3 region is CASSLARGTESPSYNEQFF. Written as DNA, the CDR3 is TGTGCCAGCAGTTTAGCAAGGGGGACGGAAAGCCCCTCCTACAATGAGCAGTTCTTC.

The CDR3 DNA sequence: TGTGCCAGCAGTTACGCACAGACTGAAGCTTTCTTT. Translation gives CASSYAQTEAFF. The V gene is TRBV6-5, the J gene TRBJ1-1, with D unresolved. Trimming took off 2 bases at V and 5 bases at J, with 6 bases between the two ends. Germline V gene lookup returns CDR1 MNHEY and CDR2 SVGAGI. This CDR3 is 12 amino acids long.

A word on this clone: Other DNA sequences in this specimen translate into the identical CDR3. CDR3 coding DNA: TGTGCCAGTAGTAGGACAGGGAGCTCCTACGAGCAGTACTTC. It specifies CASSRTGSSYEQYF. This sequence joins TRBV19 and TRBJ2-7, with TRBD1 matching 8 bases. The CDR3 covers 14 residues. After removal of 4 bases from V and 0 bases from J, the junction contained 2 bases not matched to a gene. Germline V gives CDR1 LNHDA, CDR2 SQIVND (reference sequence). Filled out from reference TRBV19 and TRBJ2-7, the complete variable domain reads DGGITQSPKYLFRKEGQNVTLSCEQNLNHDAMYWYRQDPGQGLRLIYYSQIVNDFQKGDIAEGYSVSREKKESFPLTVTSAQKNPTAFYLCASSRTGSSYEQYFGPGTRLTVT.

This sequence joins TRBV7-3 and TRBJ2-2; 8 nucleotides align to TRBD2. Looked up from germline, CDR1 is SGHTA and CDR2 is FQGTGA. V shed 0 bases and J 6 bases; nucleotides not matched to a gene: 6. CDR3 length: 16 residues. The CDR3 nucleotides are TGTGCCAGCAGCTTAACAGGGACTAGTTATCCCGGGGAGCTGTTTTTT. Translated: CASSLTGTSYPGELFF.